The present T cell receptor beta chain was sequenced within a study of T cell responses to AZD1222 COVID-19 vaccine. Background on the study: Second doses at about 4 or about 12 weeks were pooled.

Sequenced by immunoSEQ multiplex PCR; TCRdb stores in-frame clones only, minus some. Of about 140,000 clones in the sample, 70% to 90% were seen once. The V gene's germline CDR1 is SNHLY and CDR2 FYNNEI. This CDR3 is built from 15 residues. V lost 4 bases, J lost 1 base, and 10 bases lay in between. Regarding this clone: Its target is unknown.

The study's findings and limits: The donor cohort was predominantly white British with a female majority, and clonal diversity may have been underestimated. Baseline seropositives among AZD1222 recipients totaled only 5 to 7.

Specimen: peripheral blood, collected on day 0 of AZD1222 vaccination. This sequence originates from an adult in good health. The V gene is TRBV2, the J gene TRBJ1-4; D perhaps matches TRBD1 (5 bases). As DNA, the CDR3 is TGTGCCAGCAGTGCCGACCAGGGAACTAATGAAAAACTGTTTTTT. Translated, it gives CASSADQGTNEKLFF.